This T cell receptor (beta chain) came from a study of graft-versus-host responses after intestinal transplantation. Findings and limits, study-wide: Detected in recipient marrow were GvH clones, some of which were first observed in ileum or blood.

This clone was counted once. No antigen is known for it. Clones were read by immunoSEQ multiplex PCR, and TCRdb kept only the in-frame ones, dropping some. The sample carries 80,000 to 100,000 clones, 91% recorded once. Germline CDR1 reads SQVTM; CDR2 reads ANQGSEA. The CDR3 has 18 amino acids. Trimming removed 4 bases from V and 2 bases from J; junction bases left unmatched: 17. The chain couples TRBV29-1 to TRBJ1-5, with 7 nucleotides matching TRBD1. The sample consisted of unstimulated CD4+ T cells sorted from spleen or lymph node cells, taken before transplant. This receptor was identified in a human donor who was the organ donor for an intestinal transplant. The CDR3 here is CSVVRRQGYDNGNQPQHF. The CDR3 nucleotides read TGCAGCGTTGTTCGACGACAGGGTTACGACAATGGCAATCAGCCCCAGCATTTT. The whole variable domain, remainder taken from reference TRBV29-1 and TRBJ1-5, is SAVISQKPSRDICQRGTSLTIQCQVDSQVTMMFWYRQQPGQSLTLIATANQGSEATYESGFVIDKFPISRPNLTFSTLTVSNMSPEDSSIYLCSVVRRQGYDNGNQPQHFGDGTRLSIL.